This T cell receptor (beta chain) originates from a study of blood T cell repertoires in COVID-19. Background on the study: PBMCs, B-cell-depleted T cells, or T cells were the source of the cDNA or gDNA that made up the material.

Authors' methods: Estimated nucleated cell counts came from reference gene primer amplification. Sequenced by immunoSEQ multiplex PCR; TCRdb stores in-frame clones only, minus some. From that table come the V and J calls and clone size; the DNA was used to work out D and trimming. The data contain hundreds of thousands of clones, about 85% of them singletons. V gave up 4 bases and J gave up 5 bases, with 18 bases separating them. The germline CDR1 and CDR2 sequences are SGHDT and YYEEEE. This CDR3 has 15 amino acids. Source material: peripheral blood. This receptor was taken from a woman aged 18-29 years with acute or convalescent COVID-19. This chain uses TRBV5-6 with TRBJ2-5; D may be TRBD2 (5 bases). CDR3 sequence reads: CASSNGPKERETQYF. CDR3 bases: TGTGCCAGCAGCAACGGGCCTAAGGAGCGGGAGACCCAGTACTTC.